A selection of T cell receptor beta chains follows, all from one sample in a study of T cell responses to AZD1222 COVID-19 vaccine. The protocol was immunoSEQ multiplex PCR, while the TCRdb copy is restricted to in-frame clones and leaves out a portion. The sample shows 150,000 or so clones, 85% to 90% of them seen only once. This specimen was peripheral blood, taken on day 0 of AZD1222 vaccination. Source of these receptors: an adult in good health. Both conserved end residues are part of each CDR3. A D gene is named only where the DNA matches it firmly. Size values are once, few and many counts, or a class for expanded clones, and some rows have none.

>15|-|TRBJ2-3|TRBV20-1|TRBD1
CSASTGTGPADTQYF
TGCAGTGCTAGTACCGGGACAGGGCCGGCAGATACGCAGTATTTT
>15|-|TRBJ1-2|TRBV6-5|TRBD1
CASSTGWGQGYGYTF
TGTGCCAGCAGTACCGGGTGGGGACAGGGTTATGGCTACACCTTC
>11|-|TRBJ2-5|TRBV20-1|-
CSFIQGETQYF
TGCAGTTTTATACAGGGAGAGACCCAGTACTTC
>15|few|TRBJ1-6|TRBV19|TRBD1
CASNPTGGSSSPLHF
TGTGCCAGTAATCCCACAGGGGGTAGTAGTTCACCCCTCCACTTT
>18|-|TRBJ1-1|TRBV19|-
CASSRVLGRRRENTEAFF
TGTGCCAGTAGTCGCGTTCTAGGCCGACGGAGGGAGAACACTGAAGCTTTCTTT
>15|-|TRBJ1-2|TRBV13|TRBD1
CASSLGLAGGRGYTF
TGTGCCAGCAGCTTAGGCCTAGCAGGGGGCCGGGGCTACACCTTC
>14|-|TRBJ1-1|TRBV5-6|-
CASSLAEWYTEAFF
TGTGCCAGCAGCTTGGCCGAGTGGTACACTGAAGCTTTCTTT
>16|-|TRBJ2-1|TRBV7-6|-
CASSSGAGRSYNEQFF
TGTGCCAGCAGTTCGGGGGCGGGAAGAAGCTACAATGAGCAGTTCTTC
>15|-|TRBJ1-3|TRBV5-5|-
CASSLDPGTGNTIYF
TGTGCCAGCAGCTTGGATCCAGGGACTGGAAACACCATATATTTT
>14|-|TRBJ2-7|TRBV3-1/TRBV3-2|-
CASSQDTGMSEQYF
TGTGCCAGCAGCCAAGACACGGGGATGAGCGAGCAGTACTTC
>15|-|TRBJ1-2|TRBV6-4|TRBD1
CASSDVAGGIHGYTF
TGTGCCAGCAGTGACGTAGCAGGGGGAATACATGGCTACACCTTC
>14|-|TRBJ1-1|TRBV28|-
CASSSAHPNTEAFF
TGTGCCAGCAGTTCCGCCCACCCGAACACTGAAGCTTTCTTT
>13|-|TRBJ2-7|TRBV6-2/TRBV6-3|TRBD1
CASSYTTGDEQYF
TGTGCCAGCAGTTACACGACAGGGGACGAGCAGTACTTC
>17|-|TRBJ2-1|TRBV9|TRBD2
CASSVGLAGAVGNEQFF
TGTGCCAGCAGCGTAGGCCTAGCGGGGGCCGTGGGGAATGAGCAGTTCTTC
>17|-|TRBJ1-5|TRBV4-2|TRBD1
CASSRAGTGKGDQPQHF
TGTGCCAGCAGCCGAGCCGGGACAGGGAAAGGAGACCAGCCCCAGCATTTT
>16|-|TRBJ2-1|TRBV7-8|-
CASTVSAQGYFDEQFF
TGTGCCAGCACCGTTTCGGCGCAGGGTTATTTCGATGAGCAGTTCTTC
>15|-|TRBJ1-4|TRBV6-5|-
CASISSPLVGEKLFF
TGTGCCAGCATTTCCTCCCCCCTCGTGGGGGAAAAACTGTTTTTT
>12|medium-sized|TRBJ2-1|TRBV6-5|-
CASSPQGFEQFF
TGTGCCAGCAGTCCGCAGGGATTTGAGCAGTTCTTC
>17|-|TRBJ2-2|TRBV18|TRBD1
CASSPQTGFANTGELFF
TGTGCCAGCTCACCACAGACAGGGTTCGCGAACACCGGGGAGCTGTTTTTT
>16|-|TRBJ2-3|TRBV7-3|TRBD1
CASSIRGTAGTDTQYF
TGTGCCAGCAGCATCCGAGGGACAGCCGGCACAGATACGCAGTATTTT
>14|-|TRBJ1-2|TRBV5-1|TRBD1
CASSLYRGDYGYTF
TGCGCCAGCAGCTTGTACAGGGGAGACTATGGCTACACCTTC
>16|-|TRBJ2-1|TRBV11-2|-
CASSLDQAITGDEQFF
TGTGCCAGCAGCTTAGATCAGGCTATTACCGGGGATGAGCAGTTCTTC
>15|-|TRBJ1-6|TRBV6-5|-
CASSPLRSYNSPLHF
TGTGCCAGCAGTCCTCTTCGCTCCTATAATTCACCCCTCCACTTT
>12|-|TRBJ2-2|TRBV30|-
CAWSSVTGELFF
TGTGCCTGGAGTTCTGTCACCGGGGAGCTGTTTTTT
>11|once|TRBJ2-1|TRBV12-3/TRBV12-4|-
CASSLLDEQFF
TGTGCCAGCAGTTTACTAGATGAGCAGTTCTTC
>14|-|TRBJ1-2|TRBV6-5|-
CASSSMTGIYGYTF
TGTGCCAGCAGTTCTATGACGGGGATCTATGGCTACACCTTC
>14|-|TRBJ1-4|TRBV5-4|-
CASSLDTGKGKLFF
TGTGCCAGCAGCTTGGATACAGGGAAGGGAAAACTGTTTTTT
>10|-|TRBJ2-3|TRBV10-1|-
CAPPEGTQYF
TGCGCCCCCCCCGAGGGAACGCAGTATTTT
>14|-|TRBJ1-5|TRBV5-5|TRBD1
CASSRDRANQPQHF
TGTGCCAGCAGCAGAGACAGGGCCAATCAGCCCCAGCATTTT
>13|-|TRBJ1-2|TRBV12-3/TRBV12-4|TRBD1
CASSRQGGYGYTF
TGTGCCAGCAGTCGACAGGGCGGCTATGGCTACACCTTC
>15|-|TRBJ2-3|TRBV28|TRBD1
CASSGWTGGADTQYF
TGTGCCAGCAGTGGGTGGACAGGGGGGGCAGATACGCAGTATTTT
>11|-|TRBJ2-1|TRBV11-3|-
CASSLGVEQFF
TGTGCCAGCAGCTTAGGAGTTGAGCAGTTCTTC
>13|-|TRBJ1-4|TRBV18|-
CASSPDGNEKLFF
TGTGCCAGCTCACCGGACGGGAATGAAAAACTGTTTTTT
>13|-|TRBJ2-4|TRBV4-3|TRBD1
CASSQDGQGAQYF
TGCGCCAGCAGCCAAGACGGGCAGGGGGCTCAGTACTTC
>15|once|TRBJ2-3|TRBV7-6|-
CASSSMGTSTDTQYF
TGTGCCAGCAGCTCCATGGGGACTAGCACAGATACGCAGTATTTT
>13|-|TRBJ2-7|TRBV6-2/TRBV6-3|-
CASSYRDIGEQYF
TGTGCCAGCAGTTACCGGGACATCGGGGAGCAGTACTTC
>12|-|TRBJ2-1|TRBV28|TRBD2
CASSVAGDEQFF
TGTGCCAGCAGTGTAGCGGGAGATGAGCAGTTCTTC
>15|-|TRBJ2-1|TRBV5-4|-
CASSFSVSGNGEQFF
TGTGCCAGCAGCTTCTCAGTTAGCGGAAACGGTGAGCAGTTCTTC
>13|-|TRBJ1-5|TRBV19|-
CASHGRNNQPQHF
TGTGCCAGTCATGGCAGGAATAATCAGCCCCAGCATTTT
>16|-|TRBJ1-1|TRBV9|TRBD1
CASSGSRGVLNTEAFF
TGTGCCAGCAGCGGGTCCAGGGGGGTGTTGAACACTGAAGCTTTCTTT
>12|-|TRBJ2-1|TRBV7-9|-
CASSFAGDVRFF
TGTGCCAGCAGCTTTGCTGGGGACGTGCGGTTCTTC
>15|few|TRBJ1-2|TRBV28|-
CASSFYGYDRTGYTF
TGTGCCAGCAGTTTCTATGGGTACGACAGGACAGGCTACACCTTC
>12|-|TRBJ2-7|TRBV9|-
CASSLPAGEQYF
TGTGCCAGCAGCCTACCTGCGGGCGAGCAGTACTTC
>15|-|TRBJ1-5|TRBV19|TRBD1
CASSRTGWSNQPQHF
TGTGCCAGTAGCAGGACAGGGTGGAGCAATCAGCCCCAGCATTTT
>16|-|TRBJ2-3|TRBV7-6|TRBD2
CASSLGSGGPADTQYF
TGTGCCAGCAGCTTAGGGTCGGGAGGGCCCGCAGATACGCAGTATTTT
>13|-|TRBJ1-4|TRBV30|-
CAWSTRVNEKLFF
TGTGCCTGGAGTACCAGGGTTAATGAAAAACTGTTTTTT